A selection of T cell receptor beta chains follows, all from one sample in a study of human CD4 T cells and Enterobacteriaceae. TCRdb's copy holds only in-frame clones and misses some; the assay was immunoSEQ multiplex PCR. The table lists about 29,000 clones, 70% to 85% of them singletons. Sequenced sample: memory CD4+ T cells from blood. The receptors come from a human donor in good health. Both conserved end residues are part of each CDR3. The order of the fields is V gene, clone size, J gene, D gene, CDR3 protein, CDR3 DNA. The D gene is left open where the match is weak. Size is stated for part of the rows, as once, few or many counts, or as a class when the clone is expanded.

TRBV28	-	TRBJ1-2	-	CASSSPHGTYGYTF	TGTGCCAGCAGTTCCCCGCACGGAACCTATGGCTACACCTTC
TRBV19	-	TRBJ1-2	-	CATEAGEFQANYGYTF	TGTGCCACCGAGGCGGGCGAATTTCAAGCTAACTATGGCTACACCTTC
TRBV11-3	-	TRBJ2-7	TRBD1	CASSCPAGQGVNYEQYF	TGTGCCAGCAGCTGTCCGGCGGGACAGGGGGTGAACTACGAGCAGTACTTC
TRBV19	-	TRBJ2-2	-	CASSIPGATGELFF	TGTGCCAGTAGTATCCCAGGGGCCACCGGGGAGCTGTTTTTT
TRBV7-8	few	TRBJ2-7	-	CASSLVRAYEQYF	TGTGCCAGCAGCTTAGTGAGGGCCTACGAGCAGTACTTC
TRBV19	few	TRBJ2-3	-	CASSISGTPDTQYF	TGTGCCAGTAGTATATCAGGGACCCCCGATACGCAGTATTTT
TRBV21-1	-	TRBJ2-1	-	CASVRRIYNEQFF	TGTGCCAGTGTGCGGAGGATTTACAATGAGCAGTTCTTC
TRBV7-9	few	TRBJ2-1	-	CASSPYPSGIDNEQFF	TGTGCCAGCAGCCCCTATCCCAGCGGTATAGACAATGAGCAGTTCTTC
TRBV5-1	-	TRBJ2-3	-	CASSLDRTALEVDTQYF	TGCGCCAGCAGCTTGGATAGGACAGCCTTGGAAGTGGATACGCAGTATTTT
TRBV19	-	TRBJ2-3	-	CASRDGFGAFASTDTQYF	TGTGCCAGTAGGGATGGGTTTGGGGCTTTCGCTAGCACAGATACGCAGTATTTT
TRBV5-1	-	TRBJ1-1	-	CASSPNQGQSNTEAFF	TGCGCCAGCAGCCCAAACCAGGGCCAGTCGAACACTGAAGCTTTCTTT
TRBV7-9	once	TRBJ1-3	-	CASSQPGLHSGNTIYF	TGTGCCAGCAGCCAACCGGGGTTGCACTCTGGAAACACCATATATTTT
TRBV2	-	TRBJ2-7	TRBD1	CASEDTGGSYEQYF	TGTGCCAGCGAAGACACAGGGGGGTCCTACGAGCAGTACTTC
TRBV27	-	TRBJ1-1	-	CASSLRPNTEAFF	TGTGCCAGCAGTTTAAGGCCGAACACTGAAGCTTTCTTT
TRBV6-5	-	TRBJ2-7	-	CASMSGSYEQYF	TGTGCCAGCATGAGTGGATCCTACGAGCAGTACTTC
TRBV7-3	once	TRBJ2-2	-	CASSPGGRANTGELFF	TGTGCCAGCAGCCCCGGGGGGCGGGCGAACACCGGGGAGCTGTTTTTT
TRBV5-5	-	TRBJ2-7	TRBD1	CASSFGGTGAYEQYF	TGTGCCAGCAGCTTTGGTGGGACAGGGGCCTACGAGCAGTACTTC
TRBV5-1	few	TRBJ1-2	TRBD1	CASSRDSNYGYTF	TGCGCCAGCAGCCGGGACAGCAACTATGGCTACACCTTC
TRBV10-1	few	TRBJ2-2	-	CASRPGQNTGELFF	TGCGCCAGCAGGCCGGGACAAAACACCGGGGAGCTGTTTTTT
TRBV7-3	-	TRBJ2-5	TRBD1	CASSAQGEREETQYF	TGTGCCAGCAGCGCCCAGGGGGAGAGGGAGGAGACCCAGTACTTC
TRBV19	-	TRBJ1-2	-	CASSTSRGRVNYGYTF	TGTGCCAGTAGTACTTCCAGGGGAAGGGTTAACTATGGCTACACCTTC
TRBV25-1	-	TRBJ2-5	TRBD1	CASSATGTGGQETQYF	TGTGCCAGCAGTGCAACCGGGACAGGGGGCCAAGAGACCCAGTACTTC
TRBV5-6	-	TRBJ2-1	-	CASSRGRLWFF	TGTGCCAGCAGCCGGGGGCGGCTTTGGTTCTTC
TRBV2	-	TRBJ2-1	-	CASSLRGGGSSYNEQFF	TGTGCCAGCAGTCTAAGAGGAGGGGGAAGCTCCTACAATGAGCAGTTCTTC
TRBV6-1	once	TRBJ2-7	-	CASAVPTDTYEQYF	TGTGCCAGCGCGGTACCAACGGATACCTACGAGCAGTACTTC
TRBV27	-	TRBJ2-1	-	CASSPSGLPYNEQFF	TGTGCCAGCAGTCCCTCCGGGTTGCCCTACAATGAGCAGTTCTTC
TRBV2	-	TRBJ1-2	-	CASRGGTGGYTF	TGTGCCAGCCGGGGGGGTACCGGTGGCTACACCTTC
TRBV19	few	TRBJ1-1	-	CASSTSPLSGNTEAFF	TGTGCCAGTAGCACAAGTCCCCTCTCAGGGAACACTGAAGCTTTCTTT
TRBV27	-	TRBJ1-6	-	CASSLNNSPLHF	TGTGCCAGCAGTTTAAATAATTCACCCCTCCACTTT
TRBV5-4	-	TRBJ1-1	-	CASSLELTGTAAFF	TGTGCCAGCAGCTTAGAACTTACAGGGACCGCAGCTTTCTTT
TRBV5-6	-	TRBJ1-2	-	CASSLGGDGYTF	TGTGCCAGCAGCTTGGGGGGCGATGGCTACACCTTC
TRBV2	-	TRBJ1-5	TRBD1	CASSETGFFQPQHF	TGTGCCAGCAGTGAGACAGGGTTTTTTCAGCCCCAGCATTTT
TRBV28	-	TRBJ2-7	-	CASSPLGVEQYF	TGTGCCAGCAGTCCTTTGGGGGTCGAGCAGTACTTC
TRBV18	-	TRBJ1-5	-	CASSPGGSRNQPQHF	TGTGCCAGCTCACCAGGGGGGTCCCGCAATCAGCCCCAGCATTTT
TRBV7-9	-	TRBJ2-3	TRBD2	CASSLGRASGSTDTQYF	TGTGCCAGCAGCTTAGGACGGGCTAGCGGGAGCACAGATACGCAGTATTTT
TRBV9	-	TRBJ2-1	TRBD2	CASSSGLAGGNGQFF	TGTGCCAGCAGCTCCGGACTAGCGGGAGGCAATGGGCAGTTCTTC
TRBV11-2	-	TRBJ2-5	TRBD2	CASSTASGAQKTQYF	TGTGCCAGCAGCACCGCTAGCGGGGCTCAGAAGACCCAGTACTTC
TRBV5-1	medium-sized	TRBJ2-1	TRBD2	CASSLGTSGRKGYNEQFF	TGCGCCAGCAGCCTCGGGACTAGCGGGAGGAAAGGGTACAATGAGCAGTTCTTC
TRBV5-1	-	TRBJ1-2	-	CASSLEGRASYGYTF	TGCGCCAGCAGCTTGGAGGGCAGGGCCAGCTATGGCTACACCTTC
TRBV27	-	TRBJ2-5	-	CASSSFRGVGETQYF	TGTGCCAGCAGTTCCTTTAGGGGAGTCGGTGAGACCCAGTACTTC
TRBV28	-	TRBJ2-3	TRBD1	CASHAGTGGRGTDTQYF	TGTGCCAGTCACGCCGGGACAGGGGGCCGGGGCACAGATACGCAGTATTTT
TRBV30	-	TRBJ2-7	-	CAWSAGTAYGEQYF	TGTGCCTGGAGTGCCGGGACGGCCTACGGGGAGCAGTACTTC
TRBV6-1	-	TRBJ2-7	-	CASSVGYEQYF	TGTGCCAGCAGTGTGGGCTACGAGCAGTACTTC
TRBV11-2	-	TRBJ2-1	TRBD1	CASSGQGYNEQFF	TGTGCCAGCAGCGGACAGGGTTACAATGAGCAGTTCTTC
TRBV4-1	few	TRBJ1-2	-	CASSQDVASYGYTF	TGCGCCAGCAGCCAAGATGTGGCTAGCTATGGCTACACCTTC
TRBV5-4	-	TRBJ2-1	TRBD2	CASSLDLLAGGTNEQFF	TGTGCCAGCAGCTTGGACCTCCTAGCGGGAGGAACCAATGAGCAGTTCTTC
TRBV18	few	TRBJ2-7	-	CASSPPGSSTYEQYF	TGTGCCAGCTCACCCCCGGGATCATCCACCTACGAGCAGTACTTC
TRBV12-5	-	TRBJ2-1	TRBD2	CASGLVLGTSGSSNEQFF	TGTGCTAGTGGTTTGGTACTAGGGACTAGCGGGAGCAGCAATGAGCAGTTCTTC
TRBV19	once	TRBJ2-7	-	CASSMSPERPYEQYF	TGTGCCAGTAGTATGAGCCCCGAACGTCCCTACGAGCAGTACTTC
TRBV2	few	TRBJ2-7	TRBD2	CASRASGFYEQYF	TGTGCCAGCAGAGCTAGCGGGTTCTACGAGCAGTACTTC
TRBV19	-	TRBJ2-5	TRBD1	CASSITGAPETQYF	TGTGCCAGTAGTATAACAGGGGCCCCAGAGACCCAGTACTTC
TRBV10-2	few	TRBJ1-3	-	CASRAGSGNTIYF	TGCGCCAGCAGGGCAGGCTCTGGAAACACCATATATTTT
TRBV7-9	-	TRBJ1-4	-	CASSLFPNEKLFF	TGTGCCAGCAGCTTATTTCCTAATGAAAAACTGTTTTTT
TRBV19	once	TRBJ2-7	TRBD2	CASSETSGGSYEQYF	TGTGCCAGTAGTGAGACTAGCGGGGGCTCCTACGAGCAGTACTTC